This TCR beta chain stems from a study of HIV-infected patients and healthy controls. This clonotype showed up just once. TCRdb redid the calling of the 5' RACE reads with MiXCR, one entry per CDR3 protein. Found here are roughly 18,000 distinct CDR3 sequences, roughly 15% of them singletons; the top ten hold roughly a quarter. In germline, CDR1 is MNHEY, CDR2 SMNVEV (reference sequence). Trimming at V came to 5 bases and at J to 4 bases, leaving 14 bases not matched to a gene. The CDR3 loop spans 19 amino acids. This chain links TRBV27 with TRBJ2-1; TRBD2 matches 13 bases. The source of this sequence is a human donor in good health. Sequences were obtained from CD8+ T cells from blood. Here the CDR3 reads CASSTDNPGTSGAYNEQFF. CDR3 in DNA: TGTGCCAGCAGTACCGACAACCCCGGGACTAGCGGGGCTTACAATGAGCAGTTCTTC.